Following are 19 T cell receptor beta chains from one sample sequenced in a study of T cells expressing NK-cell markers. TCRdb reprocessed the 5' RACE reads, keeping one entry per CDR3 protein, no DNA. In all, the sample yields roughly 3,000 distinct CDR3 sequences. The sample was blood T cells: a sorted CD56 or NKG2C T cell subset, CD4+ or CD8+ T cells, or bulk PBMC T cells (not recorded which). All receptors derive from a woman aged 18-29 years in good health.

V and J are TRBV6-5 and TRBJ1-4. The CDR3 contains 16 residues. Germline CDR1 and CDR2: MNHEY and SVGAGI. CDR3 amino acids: CASSSPTGPTNEKLFF.

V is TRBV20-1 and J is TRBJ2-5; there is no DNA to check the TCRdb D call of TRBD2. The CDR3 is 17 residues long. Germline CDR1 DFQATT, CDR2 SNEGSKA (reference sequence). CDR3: CSARVYLAGGPAETQYF.

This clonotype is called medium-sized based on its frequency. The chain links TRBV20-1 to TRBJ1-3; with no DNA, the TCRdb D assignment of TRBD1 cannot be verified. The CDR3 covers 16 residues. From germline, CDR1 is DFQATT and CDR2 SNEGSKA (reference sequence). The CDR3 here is CSARDPGAHSGNTIYF.

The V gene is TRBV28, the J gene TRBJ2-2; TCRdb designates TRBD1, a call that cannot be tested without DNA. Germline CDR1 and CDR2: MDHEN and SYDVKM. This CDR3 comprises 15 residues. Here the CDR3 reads CASCKGQIHTGELFF.

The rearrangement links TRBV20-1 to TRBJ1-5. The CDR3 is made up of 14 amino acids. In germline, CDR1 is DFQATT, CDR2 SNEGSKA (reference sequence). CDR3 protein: CSARGRLTNQPQHF.

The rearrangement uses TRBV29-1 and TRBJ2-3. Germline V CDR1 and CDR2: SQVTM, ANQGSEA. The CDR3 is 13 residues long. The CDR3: CSVEDGVGDTQYF.

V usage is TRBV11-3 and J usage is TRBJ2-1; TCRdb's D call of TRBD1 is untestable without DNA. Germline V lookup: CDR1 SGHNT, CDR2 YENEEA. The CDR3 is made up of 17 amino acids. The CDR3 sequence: CASSLGRAGQRYNEQFF.

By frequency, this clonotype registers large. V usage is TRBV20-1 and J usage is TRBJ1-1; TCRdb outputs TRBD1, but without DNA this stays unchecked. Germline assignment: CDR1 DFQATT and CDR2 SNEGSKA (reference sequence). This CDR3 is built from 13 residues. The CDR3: CSASAGGHTEAFF.

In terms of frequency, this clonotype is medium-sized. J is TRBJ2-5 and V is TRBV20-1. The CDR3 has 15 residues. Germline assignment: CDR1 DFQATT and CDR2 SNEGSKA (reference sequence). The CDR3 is CSARGATALAETQYF.

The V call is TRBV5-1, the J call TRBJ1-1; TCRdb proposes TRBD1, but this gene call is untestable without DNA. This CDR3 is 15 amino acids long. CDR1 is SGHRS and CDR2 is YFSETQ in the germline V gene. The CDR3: CASSLTWTGGTEAFF.

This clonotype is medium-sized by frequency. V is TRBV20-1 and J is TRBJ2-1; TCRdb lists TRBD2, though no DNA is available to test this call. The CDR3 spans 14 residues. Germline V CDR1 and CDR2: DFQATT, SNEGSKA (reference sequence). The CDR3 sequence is CSAPSEYSYNEQFF.

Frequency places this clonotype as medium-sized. The CDR3 sequence is CASSQDGTSGADTQYF. The chain is built from TRBV4-2 and TRBJ2-3; TCRdb's D gene call, TRBD2, goes unchecked for lack of DNA. CDR1 LGHNA and CDR2 YNFKEQ come from the germline V gene. The CDR3 consists of 16 residues.

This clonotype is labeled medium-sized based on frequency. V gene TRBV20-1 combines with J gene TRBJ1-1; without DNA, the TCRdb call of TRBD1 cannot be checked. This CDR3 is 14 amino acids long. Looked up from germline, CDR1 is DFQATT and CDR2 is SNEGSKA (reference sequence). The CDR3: CSALQGDGVTEAFF.

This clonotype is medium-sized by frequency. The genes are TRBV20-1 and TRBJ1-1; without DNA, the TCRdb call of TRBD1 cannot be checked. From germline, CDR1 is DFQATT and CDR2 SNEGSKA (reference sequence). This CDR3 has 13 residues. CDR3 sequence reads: CSASAGRDTEAFF.

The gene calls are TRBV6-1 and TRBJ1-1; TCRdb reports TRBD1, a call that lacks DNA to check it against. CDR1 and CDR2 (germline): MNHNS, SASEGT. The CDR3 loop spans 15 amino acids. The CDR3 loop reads CASRNYQGGITEAFF.

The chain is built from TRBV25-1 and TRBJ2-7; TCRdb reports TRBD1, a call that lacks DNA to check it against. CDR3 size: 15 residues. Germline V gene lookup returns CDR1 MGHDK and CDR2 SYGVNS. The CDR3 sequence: CASSSSRQGSYEQYF.

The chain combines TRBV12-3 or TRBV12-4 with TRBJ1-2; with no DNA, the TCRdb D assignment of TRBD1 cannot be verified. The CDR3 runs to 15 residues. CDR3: CASSPGQPSNYGYTF.

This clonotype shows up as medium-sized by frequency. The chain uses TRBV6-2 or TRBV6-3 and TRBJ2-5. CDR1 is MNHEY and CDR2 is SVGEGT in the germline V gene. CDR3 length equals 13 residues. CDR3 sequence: CASSSSERETQYF.

The CDR3 loop reads CASSLVAGGGYNEQFF. The rearrangement uses TRBV6-4 and TRBJ2-1; the D gene TCRdb calls, TRBD2, cannot be checked with no DNA. Germline CDR1 is MRHNA and CDR2 is SNTAGT. The CDR3 loop spans 16 amino acids.